This is a list of T cell receptor beta chains from one sample in a study of blood T cell repertoires in COVID-19. The table came from immunoSEQ multiplex PCR; TCRdb's copy has only in-frame clones and leaves some out. The sample has around 94,000 clones, roughly 80% seen once. Sequencing was performed on peripheral blood. The receptor set was obtained from a human donor in a cohort sampled during active COVID-19. CDR3s include the opening cysteine and the closing phenylalanine or tryptophan. The D gene is left open where the match is weak. Clone size appears in some rows only: once, few, many, or a class for an expanded clone.

>TRBD1|TRBV11-2|-|TRBJ2-2
TGTGCCAGCCCGGACAGGTTTGGCACCGGGGAGCTGTTTTTT
CASPDRFGTGELFF
>-|TRBV9|-|TRBJ1-3
TGTGCCAGCAGCGCCGGGGTGACGGGAAACACCATATATTTT
CASSAGVTGNTIYF
>TRBD1|TRBV5-1|-|TRBJ2-7
TGCGCCAGCAGCTTGGGACAGGGTGACGAGCAGTACTTC
CASSLGQGDEQYF
>-|TRBV27|-|TRBJ2-4
TGTGCCAGCAGTTCATTGGCCAAAAACATTCAGTACTTC
CASSSLAKNIQYF
>-|TRBV3-1/TRBV3-2|once|TRBJ1-3
TGTGCCAGCAGCCAAGATCTTGTCCAGGGAAACACCATATATTTT
CASSQDLVQGNTIYF
>-|TRBV6-5|-|TRBJ2-7
TGTGCCAGCATGCCACACCCCTACGAGCAGTACTTC
CASMPHPYEQYF
>-|TRBV5-5|-|TRBJ1-4
TGTGCCAGCAGCTTGGTGGGGGCGGCTAATGAAAAACTGTTTTTT
CASSLVGAANEKLFF
>-|TRBV7-6|-|TRBJ2-7
TGTGCCAGCAGCTTAGGACGGGGGAGCTCCTACGAGCAGTACTTC
CASSLGRGSSYEQYF
>-|TRBV3-1/TRBV3-2|-|TRBJ1-3
TGTGCCAGCAGCCAACCTAAGGGTTCTAAGTGCGACAGTGTCTCTGGAAACACCATATATTTT
CASSQPKGSKCDSVSGNTIYF
>TRBD1|TRBV5-1|-|TRBJ2-5
TGCGCCAGCAGCCTTAATTCCGGGACAGGGAGTTTGGGCACCCAGTACTTC
CASSLNSGTGSLGTQYF
>TRBD1|TRBV7-9|once|TRBJ2-7
TGTGCCAGCAGCCCGGACAGGGTAAATGGGTACTTC
CASSPDRVNGYF
>-|TRBV5-3|once|TRBJ2-1
TGTGCCAGAAGCACGAGACAACTAGTTAGGAATGAGCAGTTCTTC
CARSTRQLVRNEQFF
>TRBD1|TRBV7-8|once|TRBJ1-1
TGTGCCAGCAGCTTAGTTGCAGGGGGGTACGCTGAAGCTTTCTTT
CASSLVAGGYAEAFF
>-|TRBV9|-|TRBJ2-3
TGTGCCTGGGGGGCAGATACGCAGTATTTT
CAWGADTQYF
>TRBD1|TRBV7-9|few|TRBJ1-2
TGTGCCAGCAGCCAAGGGACAGGGTGGTATGGCTACACCTTC
CASSQGTGWYGYTF
>TRBD1|TRBV5-5|-|TRBJ2-7
TGTGCCAGCAGCGGACAGGATAAGGTCTACGAGCAGTACTTC
CASSGQDKVYEQYF
>-|TRBV6-6|-|TRBJ2-2
TGTGCCAGCAGTTACTCACGGGGTGGGGGGACCGGGGAGCTGTTTTTT
CASSYSRGGGTGELFF
>-|TRBV4-3|-|TRBJ1-2
TGCGCCAGCAGCCAAGACCGACGGGGTGGCTACACCTTC
CASSQDRRGGYTF
>-|TRBV6-5|-|TRBJ1-3
TGTGCCAGCAGTTACGGGGCAGGGTCGTCCGGAAACACCATATATTTT
CASSYGAGSSGNTIYF
>TRBD1|TRBV7-2|-|TRBJ2-3
TGTGCCAGCAGCTTAGTGGGACAGGGTCTACCCACAGATACGCAGTATTTT
CASSLVGQGLPTDTQYF
>TRBD1|TRBV27|-|TRBJ1-1
TGTGCCAGCAGTGGTTTAGGACAGGGAGTGTGGAACACTGAAGCTTTCTTT
CASSGLGQGVWNTEAFF
>-|TRBV19|-|TRBJ2-1
TGTGCCAGTAGTAAGGACACAGTATTGTGGAATGAACAGTTCTTC
CASSKDTVLWNEQFF
>TRBD1|TRBV6-2/TRBV6-3|once|TRBJ1-2
TGTGCCAGCAGTTACCGACAGGGATGGACTAACTATGGCTACACCTTC
CASSYRQGWTNYGYTF
>-|TRBV3-1/TRBV3-2|-|TRBJ1-2
TGTGCCAGCAGCCTGACATCGGCACCCCACTATGGCTACACCTTC
CASSLTSAPHYGYTF
>TRBD2|TRBV18|-|TRBJ2-2
TGTGCCAGCTCACGAGGGACTAGCAGGGGCCGGGGAGCTGTTTTT
CASSRGTSRGRGAVF
>TRBD1|TRBV4-3|-|TRBJ1-4
TGCGCCAGCAGCCCTACAGACAGGGAGGATGAAAAACTGTTTTTT
CASSPTDREDEKLFF